This is a list of T cell receptor beta chains from one sample in a study of T cell responses to AZD1222 COVID-19 vaccine. Generated by immunoSEQ multiplex PCR, the TCRdb table keeps only in-frame clones and is missing some. In the table there are roughly 130,000 clones, 88% of which are singletons. The sequenced sample was peripheral blood, obtained on day 0 of AZD1222 vaccination. The receptors shown here come from an adult in good health. CDR3s leave out the opening cysteine and the closing phenylalanine or tryptophan.

>TRBV10-1
ASSEEGSEQY
>TRBV11-2
ASSLTGTVYNEQF
>TRBV5-1
ASRLVGQGSHEQF
>TRBV7-9
ASSLDRGSEKLF
>TRBV5-1
ASSLTNPTTSGNTIY
>TRBV5-4
ASSPRSPNTEAF
>TRBV5-4
ASSLGSTGQGMDEQY
>TRBV19
ASSATSGGAGEQF
>TRBV29-1
SVGRDKVNTEAF
>TRBV30
APRIRPWGTVNSPLH
>TRBV29-1
SVRNSAYEQY
>TRBV29-1
SVGSKANEQF
>TRBV14
ASSQDAKPHGYT
>TRBV24-1
ATGQAQETQY
>TRBV10-3
AISESGTGQY
>TRBV19
ASSIDGSGGYNEQF
>TRBV5-1
ASSAGGAPNEKLF